The 11 T cell receptor beta chains below all came from one sample that was sequenced in a study of T cell changes during pregnancy in multiple sclerosis. Profiling relied on immunoSEQ multiplex PCR, and the TCRdb table lists in-frame clones only, not all of them. This sample has some 62,000 clones, with around 92% found just once. The sequencing used peripheral blood, collected in the second trimester of pregnancy. The receptors were gathered from a female donor in good health, enrolled as a control in a pregnancy study.

The chain is built from TRBV19 and TRBJ2-7; the D gene is possibly TRBD1 (6 bases). V lost 6 bases to trimming and J lost 7 bases, with 16 bases between them. Germline lookup yields CDR1 LNHDA and CDR2 SQIVND (reference sequence). The CDR3 consists of 13 residues. The CDR3 loop is CASSIDRWGEQYF. The CDR3 coding sequence is TGTGCCAGTAGCATCGACAGGTGGGGGGAGCAGTACTTC.

The rearrangement joins TRBV27 to TRBJ2-1; possibly TRBD2 for D (5 bases). Deletions cut 3 bases from V and 3 bases from J, with 24 bases between. CDR1 and CDR2 from the germline V gene are MNHEY and SMNVEV (reference sequence). The length of the CDR3 is 19 residues. The CDR3 DNA is TGTGCCAGCAGTTTCAGTGGGAGTGGGCGATCGACTCACTACAATGAGCAGTTCTTC. Protein sequence: CASSFSGSGRSTHYNEQFF.

The gene calls are TRBV7-3 and TRBJ2-1; D is unresolved. The germline gives CDR1 SGHTA, CDR2 FQGTGA. The ends were cut back, 3 bases at V and 9 bases at J, with 12 bases in the middle. The length of the CDR3 is 13 residues. The CDR3 reads CASSFFPGTEQFF. The CDR3 coding sequence is TGTGCCAGCAGCTTCTTCCCAGGTACTGAGCAGTTCTTC.

This chain connects TRBV12-5 to TRBJ1-6; 8 bases match TRBD1. V lost 7 bases and J lost 7; bases outside the gene matches: 6. Looked up from germline, CDR1 is LGHNT and CDR2 is FRNRAP. The CDR3 has 14 residues. The CDR3 DNA follows: TGTGCTAGTGACTCCCGGACAGGGAATTCACCCCTCCACTTT. Translated: CASDSRTGNSPLHF.

The chain employs TRBV6-6 and TRBJ1-3; 8 bases line up with TRBD1. V shed 3 bases and J 3 bases; nucleotides not matched to a gene: 7. The V gene's germline CDR1 is MNHNY and CDR2 SVGAGI (reference sequence). The length of the CDR3 is 16 residues. CDR3 sequence: CASSYDQGALGNTIYF. In nucleotides, the CDR3 is TGTGCCAGCAGTTATGATCAGGGGGCGCTTGGAAACACCATATATTTT.

This rearrangement joins TRBV11-2 to TRBJ2-7; 8 positions match TRBD2. The ends lost 1 base at V and 6 bases at J; junction bases unmatched: 8. The CDR3 has 15 residues. Per germline, CDR1 SGHAT and CDR2 FQNNGV. For the CDR3, the DNA is TGTGCCAGCAGCTTAGTCTACAGCGGGAGTCGCGAGCAGTACTTC. As protein: CASSLVYSGSREQYF.

This chain connects TRBV7-2 to TRBJ2-3; 10 bases map to TRBD2. Germline lookup yields CDR1 SGHTA and CDR2 FQGNSA. V was clipped by 1 base and J by 5 bases; unmatched bases: 9. The CDR3 contains 17 residues. CDR3 residues: CASSLVLLLAGVDTQYF. The CDR3 nucleotides are TGTGCCAGCAGCTTAGTACTCCTTCTAGCGGGAGTAGATACGCAGTATTTT.

The J gene is TRBJ1-2, the V gene TRBV5-4, with D possibly matching TRBD1 (5 bases). Trimming left V 3 bases short and J 7 bases short, with 7 bases between. Germline V gene lookup returns CDR1 SGHNT and CDR2 YYREEE (reference sequence). CDR3 size: 11 residues. This CDR3 reads CASSSRAGYTF. CDR3 sequence (DNA): TGTGCCAGCAGCTCCAGGGCTGGCTACACCTTC.

This sequence joins TRBV7-3 and TRBJ2-3; 12 nucleotides line up with TRBD2. The CDR3 has 17 amino acids. CDR1 and CDR2 from the germline V gene are SGHTA and FQGTGA. Trimming took 5 bases from V and 4 from J; bases not matched to a gene: 10. CDR3 region: CASSTHPSGGGADTQYF. The CDR3 nucleotides are TGTGCCAGCAGCACCCACCCTAGCGGGGGGGGTGCAGATACGCAGTATTTT.

J is TRBJ1-5 and V is TRBV2, with D unclear. Looked up from germline, CDR1 is SNHLY and CDR2 is FYNNEI. Trimming took off 2 bases at V and 11 bases at J, with 13 bases between the two ends. This CDR3 is built from 13 residues. The CDR3 reads CASSERNRGSQHF. DNA of the CDR3: TGTGCCAGCAGTGAACGGAACCGCGGGTCCCAGCATTTT.

DNA of the CDR3: TGTGCCAGCTCACCGGCCTCCAACGCAGGCACAGATACGCAGTATTTT. It encodes CASSPASNAGTDTQYF. This chain connects TRBV18 to TRBJ2-3; no firm D call. The germline V gene encodes CDR1 KGHSH and CDR2 LQKENI. V lost 3 bases, J lost 1 base, and 14 bases lay in between. The CDR3 is 16 amino acids.